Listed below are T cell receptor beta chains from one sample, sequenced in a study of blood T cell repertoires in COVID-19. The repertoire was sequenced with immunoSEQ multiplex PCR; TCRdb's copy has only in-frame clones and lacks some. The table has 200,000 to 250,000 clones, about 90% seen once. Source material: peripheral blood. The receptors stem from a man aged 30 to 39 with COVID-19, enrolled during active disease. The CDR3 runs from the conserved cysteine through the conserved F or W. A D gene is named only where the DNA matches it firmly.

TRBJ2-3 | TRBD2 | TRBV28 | TGTGCCAGCAGTCCTCGGCACGGGACTAGTTCAGATACGCAGTATTTT | CASSPRHGTSSDTQYF
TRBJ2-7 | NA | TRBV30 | TGTGCCTGGAGTCACGGGACAACATCCCTAGACGAGCAGTACTTC | CAWSHGTTSLDEQYF
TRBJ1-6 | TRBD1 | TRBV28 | TGTGCCAGCAGTTTAGGAAGGATCGGGACAGCTTATAATTCACCCCTCCACTTT | CASSLGRIGTAYNSPLHF
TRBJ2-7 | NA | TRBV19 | TGTGCCAGTAGTACTGGCCTTAACTACGAGCAGTACTTC | CASSTGLNYEQYF
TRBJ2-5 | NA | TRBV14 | TGTGCCAGCAGCCCGCGGACAAGCCCCCAAGAGACCCAGTACTTC | CASSPRTSPQETQYF
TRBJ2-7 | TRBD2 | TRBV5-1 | TGCGCCAGCAGCTTGGGTGGTACTAGCGGGAGTTACGAGCAGTACTTC | CASSLGGTSGSYEQYF
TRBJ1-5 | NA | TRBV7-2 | TGTGCCAGCAGCTTACGGGGTAATCAGCCCCAGCATTTT | CASSLRGNQPQHF
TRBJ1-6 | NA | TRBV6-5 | TGTGCCAGCAGCCACAACCAGGGGAACGGTTCACCCCTCCACTTT | CASSHNQGNGSPLHF
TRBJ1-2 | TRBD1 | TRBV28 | TGTGCCAGCAGTTTATCAGGGGGCCGCTATGGCTACACCTTC | CASSLSGGRYGYTF
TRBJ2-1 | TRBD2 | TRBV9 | TGTGCCAGCAGTGGAGCGGGAGTGTTCTACAATGAGCAGTTCTTC | CASSGAGVFYNEQFF
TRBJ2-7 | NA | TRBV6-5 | TGTGCCAGCAGTTACTCGTCGGGATCCTCCTACGAGCAGTACTTC | CASSYSSGSSYEQYF
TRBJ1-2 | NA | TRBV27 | TGTGCCAGCAGTAGGCCAGGGAACTATGGCTACACCTTC | CASSRPGNYGYTF
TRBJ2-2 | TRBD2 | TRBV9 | TGTGCCAGCAGCGTTAGCGGGAGAAGGGCCGGGGAGCTGTTTTTT | CASSVSGRRAGELFF
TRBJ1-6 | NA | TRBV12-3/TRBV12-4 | TGTGCCAGCAGTTTGGCGGCAATGTCACCCCTCCACTTT | CASSLAAMSPLHF
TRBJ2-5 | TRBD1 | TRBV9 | TGTGCCAGCAGCGTAGGATTGTACAGGGGGCAGGAAGAGACCCAGTACTTC | CASSVGLYRGQEETQYF
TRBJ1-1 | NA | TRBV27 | TGTGCCAGCAGTTTACGTACGGACAGACCTTTGAACACTGAAGCTTTCTTT | CASSLRTDRPLNTEAFF
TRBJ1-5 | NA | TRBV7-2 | TGTGCCAGCAGCTTACGGGAGTCCGGATATAGCAATCAGCCCCAGCATTTT | CASSLRESGYSNQPQHF
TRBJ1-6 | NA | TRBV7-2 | TGTGCCAGCAGCTTAGCTTTGTGGGAGCCGTCGTCAAATTCACCCCTCCACTTT | CASSLALWEPSSNSPLHF
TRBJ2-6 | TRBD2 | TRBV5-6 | TGTGCCAGCAGCTTCTCCCTGCGGCGGGGGGGGGCCAACGTCCTGACTTTC | CASSFSLRRGGANVLTF
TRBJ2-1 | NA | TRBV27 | TGTGCCAGCAGTCTGGGGACTTTAGTAGAGCAGTTCTTC | CASSLGTLVEQFF
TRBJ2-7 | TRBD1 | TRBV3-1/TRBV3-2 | TGTGCCAGCAGCCGATCCGGGACAGGTACCTACGAGCAGTACTTC | CASSRSGTGTYEQYF
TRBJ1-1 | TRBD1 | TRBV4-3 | TGCGCCAGCAGCGAAAATCCTGGACAGGGATCTGAAGCTTTCTTT | CASSENPGQGSEAFF
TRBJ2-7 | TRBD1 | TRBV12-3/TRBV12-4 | TGTGCCAGCAGTCCGACAGGGCTGTTCGAGCAGTACTTC | CASSPTGLFEQYF